This TCR beta chain originates from a study of yellow fever vaccine responses in identical twins. Study-wide findings and caveats: Reportedly, twins' vaccine T cell responses looked partly convergent and partly personalized.

From the RT-PCR reads, TCRdb called clonotypes with MiXCR, one entry per CDR3 protein. This sample has about 12,000 distinct CDR3 sequences; roughly four fifths occur once, and the top ten carry around 1.7%. Remarks on this clonotype: Its antigen is not identified.

Sample: T cells from blood (PBMCs), unsorted or a sorted subset (not recorded which), taken before or after yellow fever vaccination (not recorded which). The source of this sequence is a woman younger than 30 who received the yellow fever vaccine.

As DNA, the CDR3 is TGTGCCAGCAGCTCAGGACTAGCGGGAGGCAGCACAGATACGCAGTATTTT. This encodes CASSSGLAGGSTDTQYF. The genes are TRBV5-6 and TRBJ2-3, with 14 positions matching TRBD2. Germline V gene sequence: CDR1 SGHDT, CDR2 YYEEEE. The CDR3 has 17 residues. J lost 0 bases, V lost 3 bases, and 3 bases had no gene match.